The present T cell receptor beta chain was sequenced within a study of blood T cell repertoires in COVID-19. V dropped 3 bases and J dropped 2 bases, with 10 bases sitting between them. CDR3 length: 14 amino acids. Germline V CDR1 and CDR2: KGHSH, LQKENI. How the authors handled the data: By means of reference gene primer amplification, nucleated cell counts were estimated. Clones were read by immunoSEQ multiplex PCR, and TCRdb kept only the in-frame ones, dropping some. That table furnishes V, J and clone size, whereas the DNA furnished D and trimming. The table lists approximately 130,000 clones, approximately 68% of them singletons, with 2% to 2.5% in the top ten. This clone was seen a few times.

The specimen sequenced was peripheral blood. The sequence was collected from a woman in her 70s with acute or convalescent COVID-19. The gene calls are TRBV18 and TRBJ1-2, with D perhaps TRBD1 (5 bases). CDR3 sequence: CASSPDKLNYGYTF. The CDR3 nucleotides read TGTGCCAGCTCACCGGACAAGTTGAACTATGGCTACACCTTC.